The 4 T cell receptor beta chains below all came from one sample that was sequenced in a study of T cell clonotyping in hematopoietic cell transplantation (dated by TCRdb to the early 2020s). Sample time point, as interpreted from the label and publication: 100 days after allo-HCT. Receptor amplification or capture employed the immunoSEQ multiplex PCR assay. TCRdb limited this immuneACCESS table to in-frame rearrangements with V and J called. A share of clones is missing; checked studies link under half to unresolved V genes, and the rest is unexplained. In this sample the table shows over 10,000 clones, about 79% of which occur a single time. Approximately 6.4% of the sample is held by the ten biggest clonotypes. This sample comprised PBMCs, obtained 100 days after allogeneic stem cell transplant. The receptors stem from a female patient aged 40 to 55 who had an allogeneic stem cell transplant from a related donor, so T cells may come from the graft donor. Some clones in this sample may be carry-over from other donors' samples.

A few counts support this clone. The V and J genes are TRBV9 and TRBJ1-5; D might be TRBD1 (6 bases). Trimming took 4 bases from V and 0 from J, leaving 14 bases between them. Germline V gene lookup returns CDR1 SGDLS and CDR2 YYNGEE. This CDR3 is built from 16 residues. The CDR3 here is CASSPGETYSNQPQHF. The CDR3 DNA reads as TGTGCCAGCAGCCCAGGGGAGACATATAGCAATCAGCCCCAGCATTTT.

The chain is built from TRBV5-4 and TRBJ2-7; either TRBD1 or TRBD2 may fit D (5 bases each). The germline V gene has CDR1 SGHNT and CDR2 YYREEE (reference sequence). V was clipped by 3 bases and J by 2 bases, with 9 bases between them. This CDR3 region has 13 residues. CDR3 region: CASSSGTAYEQYF. The DNA of the CDR3 is TGTGCCAGCAGCTCTGGGACGGCCTACGAGCAGTACTTC. Supplemented by reference TRBV5-4 and TRBJ2-7, the full variable domain reads ETGVTQSPTHLIKTRGQQVTLRCSSQSGHNTVSWYQQALGQGPQFIFQYYREEENGRGNFPPRFSGLQFPNYSSELNVNALELDDSALYLCASSSGTAYEQYFGPGTRLTVT.

The chain uses TRBV7-9 and TRBJ2-7, with 10 bases matching TRBD1. The junction had 10 bases not matched to a gene; V was cut back by 5 bases and J by 3 bases. Per germline, CDR1 SEHNR and CDR2 FQNEAQ (reference sequence). CDR3 length: 16 residues. CDR3 nucleotide sequence: TGTGCCAGCAGCCCGACCTCCGGGACAGGGGTCTACGAGCAGTACTTC. Translated: CASSPTSGTGVYEQYF.

The V and J genes are TRBV13 and TRBJ1-1; D call uncertain. The CDR3 has 13 residues. Trimming shortened V by 3 bases and J by 5 bases, and 10 bases separated the two germline ends. The germline V gene encodes CDR1 PRHDT and CDR2 FYEKMQ (reference sequence). In DNA, the CDR3 is TGTGCCAGCAGCTTTGGGGTTCGGACTGAAGCTTTCTTT. Translating it yields CASSFGVRTEAFF.